This TCR beta chain is from a study of CD8 T cells in ankylosing spondylitis. Study-wide results and caveats: A TCR beta motif of roughly eight highly homologous variants appeared characteristic of ankylosing spondylitis blood. Reported data indicate significant enrichment of disease-linked clones within matched ankylosing spondylitis synovial fluid.

This clonotype has only a few counts. Its antigen is as yet unknown. MiXCR was run by TCRdb on the 5' RACE reads, yielding one entry per CDR3 protein. This table has about 800,000 distinct CDR3 sequences, about 10% appearing once. The CDR3 has 15 amino acids. V was shortened by 2 bases and J by 5 bases, with 16 bases between the two germline ends. Germline V gives CDR1 SGHKS, CDR2 YYEKEE (reference sequence). The rearrangement uses TRBV5-5 and TRBJ2-5; D may match TRBD1 or TRBD2 (5 bases each). Sequencing input: blood, either unsorted or a sorted T cell fraction (not recorded which). The receptor comes from a male donor with ankylosing spondylitis. The CDR3 nucleotides read TGTGCCAGCAGCTTAGCAGGGACGCGGTGGGAGACCCAGTACTTC. Its translation: CASSLAGTRWETQYF.